Each of the 28 T cell receptor beta chains below was sequenced from the same sample in a study of blood T cell repertoires in COVID-19. Sequencing used immunoSEQ multiplex PCR; TCRdb keeps in-frame clones, though not all of them. This sample carries a few hundred thousand clones, 75% to 90% of them seen once, and the ten largest clones take about 3%. Material: peripheral blood. The source of these receptors is a woman in her thirties with active or convalescent COVID-19.

The sample holds one count of this clone. This sequence joins TRBV7-9 and TRBJ1-3, with no clear D. This CDR3 contains 17 residues. Deletions cut 2 bases from V and 0 bases from J, with 14 bases between. Germline loops: CDR1 SEHNR, CDR2 FQNEAQ (reference sequence). In DNA, the CDR3 is TGTGCCAGCAGCTTAACCCTCGGGATTTCCTCTGGAAACACCATATATTTT. The encoded protein is CASSLTLGISSGNTIYF.

V usage is TRBV7-2 and J usage is TRBJ2-1; 8 bases line up with TRBD2. V was pared by 7 bases and J by 5 bases, with 4 bases of the junction left unmatched. Looked up from germline, CDR1 is SGHTA and CDR2 is FQGNSA. The CDR3 extends over 13 amino acids. CDR3 residues: CASTGGRNNEQFF. The CDR3 DNA reads TGTGCCAGCACGGGAGGGAGGAACAATGAGCAGTTCTTC.

The CDR3 DNA is TGTGCCAGCAGCGCTCCTAGCGGGGGCCCGAATGAGCAGTTCTTC. It encodes CASSAPSGGPNEQFF. The V call is TRBV9, the J call TRBJ2-1; 10 nucleotides agree with TRBD2. CDR3 length: 15 residues. The V gene's germline CDR1 is SGDLS and CDR2 YYNGEE. V dropped 3 bases and J dropped 7; count of bases not matched to a gene: 7.

The J gene is TRBJ2-3, the V gene TRBV10-3, with TRBD2 as a possible D gene (5 bases). Germline loops: CDR1 ENHRY, CDR2 SYGVKD. This CDR3 is built from 13 residues. Trimming took 5 bases from V and 5 from J, leaving 11 bases between them. CDR3 sequence: CAISRKREDTQYF. Here the CDR3 DNA reads TGTGCCATCAGTAGGAAGAGGGAAGATACGCAGTATTTT.

This clone was observed a single time. This chain links TRBV19 with TRBJ2-3; 7 bases line up with TRBD1. CDR1 LNHDA and CDR2 SQIVND come from the germline V gene (reference sequence). This CDR3 spans 15 amino acids. V shed 9 bases, J shed 0 bases, and the junction held 9 bases outside the gene matches. CDR3 coding DNA: TGTGCCAGCCGGGACAGCCAACTTAGCACAGATACGCAGTATTTT. The encoded protein is CASRDSQLSTDTQYF.

The chain joins TRBV5-4 to TRBJ2-1; possibly TRBD2 for D (5 bases). The germline gives CDR1 SGHNT, CDR2 YYREEE (reference sequence). The CDR3 totals 15 residues. Trimming took 5 bases from V and 9 from J, leaving 21 bases between them. The CDR3 region is CASSPGGTSDGEQFF. CDR3 coding DNA: TGTGCCAGCAGTCCAGGAGGAACATCCGACGGTGAGCAGTTCTTC.

The chain links TRBV30 to TRBJ2-3; 9 bases match TRBD2. Germline V gives CDR1 GTSNPN, CDR2 SVGIG (reference sequence). The CDR3 extends over 18 amino acids. Germline trimming cut 0 bases from V and 4 bases from J; bases unmatched to any gene: 14. The CDR3 spells CAWSVGWGIAGVADTQYF. CDR3 bases: TGTGCCTGGAGTGTTGGATGGGGTATAGCGGGGGTCGCAGATACGCAGTATTTT. The full variable domain, with the rest looked up from reference TRBV30 and TRBJ2-3, is SQTIHQWPATLVQPVGSPLSLECTVEGTSNPNLYWYRQAAGRGLQLLFYSVGIGQISSEVPQNLSASRPQDRQFILSSKKLLLSDSGFYLCAWSVGWGIAGVADTQYFGPGTRLTVL.

The chain carries TRBV20-1 and TRBJ2-5; no firm D call. CDR3 length: 10 residues. Germline V gives CDR1 DFQATT, CDR2 SNEGSKA (reference sequence). V was shortened by 6 bases and J by 7 bases, with 9 bases between the two germline ends. The CDR3 region is CSAVSGTQYF. CDR3 DNA sequence: TGCAGTGCCGTCTCGGGGACCCAGTACTTC.

This chain connects TRBV10-3 to TRBJ2-3; 10 nucleotides align to TRBD2. This CDR3 has 17 amino acids. V trimming: 3 bases; J trimming: 3 bases; junction bases outside the gene matches: 9. Germline V gene data show CDR1 as ENHRY and CDR2 as SYGVKD. The DNA for the CDR3 is TGTGCCATCAGTGATTATGGGGGAGCGGGGGGGACAGATACGCAGTATTTT. Amino acid sequence: CAISDYGGAGGTDTQYF.

This clone was seen only a few times. The chain has TRBV24-1 and TRBJ1-2, with 10 positions matching TRBD1. Trimming cost V 7 bases and J 6 bases; bases outside gene matches: 4. There are 13 residues in the CDR3. CDR1 and CDR2 (germline): KGHDR, SFDVKD. In nucleotides, the CDR3 is TGTGCCACCAGATTGGACAGGGGGGATGGCTACACCTTC. Amino acid sequence: CATRLDRGDGYTF.

As regards this clone: Other nucleotide sequences from this sample produce the same CDR3. The chain has TRBV3-1 (or the pseudogene TRBV3-2) and TRBJ1-3, with D hard to call. Trimming pared 4 bases from V and 4 bases from J, leaving 5 bases between. Per the germline V gene, CDR1 is LGHDT and CDR2 is YNNKEL (reference sequence). The CDR3 consists of 12 residues. CDR3 amino acids: CASSLAGNTIYF. CDR3 DNA: TGTGCCAGCAGCCTCGCGGGAAACACCATATATTTT.

This sequence joins TRBV30 and TRBJ1-2; TRBD1 agrees at 9 bases. Per the germline V gene, CDR1 is GTSNPN and CDR2 is SVGIG (reference sequence). The length of the CDR3 is 13 residues. With V trimmed by 5 bases and J by 8 bases, 9 bases remained unmatched. The CDR3 nucleotides read TGTGCCTGGGGAACCGGGACAGGGAAAGGCTACACCTTC. Its protein product is CAWGTGTGKGYTF.

V is TRBV11-2 and J is TRBJ2-3; TRBD1 is a possible D gene (7 bases). V was clipped by 6 bases and J by 6 bases, with 19 bases between them. This CDR3 is 15 amino acids long. CDR1 SGHAT and CDR2 FQNNGV come from the germline V gene. The DNA of the CDR3 is TGTGCCAGCAGATCCTCCCAGGGGGGCTGGGATACGCAGTATTTT. Encoded protein: CASRSSQGGWDTQYF.

The V and J genes are TRBV19 and TRBJ2-1; the match to TRBD2 covers 10 bases. Germline assignment: CDR1 LNHDA and CDR2 SQIVND (reference sequence). The J segment lost 8 bases and the V segment lost 3 bases, leaving 13 bases of the junction unmatched. This CDR3 contains 17 residues. The CDR3 loop is CASSILGERGGGYEQFF. DNA for the CDR3: TGTGCCAGTAGTATTTTGGGCGAGCGGGGGGGCGGCTATGAGCAGTTCTTC.

The chain combines TRBV30 with TRBJ2-2; D is perhaps TRBD1 (5 bases). V lost 5 bases, J lost 2 bases, and 18 bases lay in between. Germline loops: CDR1 GTSNPN, CDR2 SVGIG (reference sequence). This CDR3 has 16 residues. CDR3 DNA sequence: TGTGCCTGGGGGGCTTGGAGACTGCGTAACACCGGGGAGCTGTTTTTT. Its protein product is CAWGAWRLRNTGELFF.

The V and J genes are TRBV6-2 or TRBV6-3 and TRBJ2-3; 9 bases align to TRBD1. The CDR3 spans 15 residues. Trimming cost V 6 bases and J 2 bases; bases outside gene matches: 6. CDR1 is MNHEY, CDR2 SVGEGT, per germline. This CDR3 is CASSGQGRSTDTQYF. The CDR3 DNA reads TGTGCCAGCAGCGGACAGGGGCGTTCCACAGATACGCAGTATTTT.

The chain combines TRBV7-3 with TRBJ1-1; D might be TRBD1 (6 bases). Per the germline V gene, CDR1 is SGHTA and CDR2 is FQGTGA. The CDR3 length is 15 residues. The V and J ends lost 3 bases and 2 bases respectively, with 13 bases between them. The CDR3 DNA sequence: TGTGCCAGCAGCTTCAATTCAGGGGCAAACACTGAAGCTTTCTTT. Amino acids: CASSFNSGANTEAFF. The full variable domain, with the rest looked up from reference TRBV7-3 and TRBJ1-1, is GAGVSQTPSNKVTEKGKYVELRCDPISGHTALYWYRQSLGQGPEFLIYFQGTGAADDSGLPNDRFFAVRPEGSVSTLKIQRTERGDSAVYLCASSFNSGANTEAFFGQGTRLTVV.

The chain's CDR3 is CASRLDNNDTGDPYGYTF. The CDR3, as DNA: TGTGCAAGTCGCTTAGACAATAACGACACAGGGGATCCCTATGGCTACACCTTC. The rearrangement uses TRBV12-2 and TRBJ1-2; whether TRBD1, the table's D call, matches the DNA was not checked. TRBV12-2 is labeled a pseudogene. The CDR3 consists of 18 residues.

This chain uses TRBV9 with TRBJ2-1; D may be TRBD1 (6 bases). The CDR3 covers 15 residues. Germline CDR1 is SGDLS and CDR2 is YYNGEE. V shed 0 bases and J shed 5 bases, with 12 bases lying between them. DNA for the CDR3: TGTGCCAGCAGCGTAGACAGGGCCCTCGACAATGAGCAGTTCTTC. This encodes CASSVDRALDNEQFF.

This sequence joins TRBV27 and TRBJ1-2; unclear D gene. Trimming left V 6 bases short and J 8 bases short, with 16 bases between. The CDR3 loop spans 13 amino acids. Germline lookup yields CDR1 MNHEY and CDR2 SMNVEV (reference sequence). CDR3 sequence reads: CASRRSARWGYTF. For the CDR3, the DNA is TGTGCCAGCAGACGGAGTGCCCGGTGGGGCTACACCTTC.

The genes are TRBV7-9 and TRBJ1-4; the match to TRBD1 covers 10 bases. CDR1 and CDR2 (germline): SEHNR, FQNEAQ (reference sequence). CDR3 size: 16 residues. J was trimmed by 8 bases and V by 1 base; bases with no gene match: 7. The CDR3 region is CASSLGQGAGDEKLFF. For the CDR3, the DNA is TGTGCCAGCAGCTTAGGACAGGGGGCAGGTGACGAAAAACTGTTTTTT.

The rearrangement uses TRBV28 and TRBJ1-6; 10 bases line up with TRBD1. J gave up 9 bases and V 5 bases, and 7 bases lay outside the gene matches. Germline CDR1 reads MDHEN; CDR2 reads SYDVKM. This CDR3 region has 15 residues. The chain's CDR3 is CASSPGQGVFSPLHF. As DNA, the CDR3 is TGTGCCAGCAGTCCCGGACAGGGGGTTTTTTCACCCCTCCACTTT.

The V call is TRBV11-2, the J call TRBJ2-1, with TRBD1 matching 7 bases. Germline loops: CDR1 SGHAT, CDR2 FQNNGV. The CDR3 totals 16 residues. With 4 bases clipped from V and 2 bases from J, the junction kept 8 bases outside the gene matches. CDR3 protein: CASSSPPGTAYNEQFF. In DNA, the CDR3 is TGTGCCAGCAGCTCCCCCCCAGGGACAGCCTACAATGAGCAGTTCTTC.

This clone was detected once. The V gene is TRBV19, the J gene TRBJ2-7; 9 bases match TRBD1. V lost 3 bases and J lost 6; bases outside the gene matches: 6. This CDR3 is built from 14 residues. Germline V CDR1 and CDR2: LNHDA, SQIVND (reference sequence). The CDR3 DNA follows: TGTGCCAGTAGTATCGGGACAGGGCCGGGCGAGCAGTACTTC. Amino acids: CASSIGTGPGEQYF.

This chain connects TRBV28 to TRBJ2-5; maybe TRBD2 (7 bases). The CDR3 contains 16 residues. V lost 7 bases to trimming and J lost 4 bases, with 22 bases between them. The V gene's germline CDR1 is MDHEN and CDR2 SYDVKM. The DNA of the CDR3 is TGTGCCAGCACCACCCGGTTCGGGGGGCCGGGAGAGACCCAGTACTTC. Translation: CASTTRFGGPGETQYF.

The chain uses TRBV5-6 and TRBJ2-5; 9 nucleotides line up with TRBD2. Germline V lookup: CDR1 SGHDT, CDR2 YYEEEE. The CDR3 has 14 residues. Trimming removed 7 bases from V and 4 bases from J; junction bases left unmatched: 8. The CDR3 DNA reads as TGTGCCAGCGGCGCTAGCGGGAAGGCAGAGACCCAGTACTTC. It encodes CASGASGKAETQYF. The whole variable domain, filled in from reference TRBV5-6 and TRBJ2-5, reads DAGVTQSPTHLIKTRGQQVTLRCSPKSGHDTVSWYQQALGQGPQFIFQYYEEEERQRGNFPDRFSGHQFPNYSSELNVNALLLGDSALYLCASGASGKAETQYFGPGTRLLVL.

This clone was detected a few times. The chain links TRBV4-1 to TRBJ1-5; no firm D call. Germline V CDR1 and CDR2: MGHRA, YSYEKL. V was trimmed by 1 base and J by 5 bases, leaving 12 bases between them. This CDR3 is built from 15 residues. This CDR3 is CASSQVDTSYQPQHF. The CDR3 region has the DNA TGCGCCAGCAGCCAAGTAGACACCTCTTATCAGCCCCAGCATTTT.

The V gene is TRBV5-1, the J gene TRBJ1-6, with D perhaps TRBD1 (6 bases). The CDR3 has 15 amino acids. Trimming removed 5 bases at V and 10 bases at J, with 19 bases between. Germline V CDR1 and CDR2: SGHRS, YFSETQ. CDR3 protein: CASRPRTDQGSPLHF. Here the CDR3 DNA reads TGCGCCAGCAGGCCCCGGACAGACCAAGGATCACCCCTCCACTTT.